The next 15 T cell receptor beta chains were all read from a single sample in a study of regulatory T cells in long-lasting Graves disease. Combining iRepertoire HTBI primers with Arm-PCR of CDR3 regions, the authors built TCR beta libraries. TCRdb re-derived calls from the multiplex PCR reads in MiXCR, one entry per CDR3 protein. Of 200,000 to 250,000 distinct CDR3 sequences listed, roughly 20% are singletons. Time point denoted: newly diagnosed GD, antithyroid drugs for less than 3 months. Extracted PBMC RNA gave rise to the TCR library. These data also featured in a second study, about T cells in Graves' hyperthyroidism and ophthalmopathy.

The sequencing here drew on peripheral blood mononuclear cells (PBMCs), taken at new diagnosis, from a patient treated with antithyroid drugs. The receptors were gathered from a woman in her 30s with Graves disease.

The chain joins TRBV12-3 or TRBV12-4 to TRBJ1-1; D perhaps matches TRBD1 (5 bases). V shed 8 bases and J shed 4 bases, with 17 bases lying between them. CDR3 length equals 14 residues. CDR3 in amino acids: CASSDTVGGTEAFF. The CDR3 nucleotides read TGTGCCAGCTCCGATACAGTGGGGGGCACTGAAGCTTTCTTT.

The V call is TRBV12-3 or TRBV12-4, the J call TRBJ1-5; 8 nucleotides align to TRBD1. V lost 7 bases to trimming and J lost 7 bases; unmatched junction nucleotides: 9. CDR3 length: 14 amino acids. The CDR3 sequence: CASTLAGGSQPQHF. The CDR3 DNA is TGTGCCAGCACCCTGGCAGGGGGCTCACAGCCCCAGCATTTT.

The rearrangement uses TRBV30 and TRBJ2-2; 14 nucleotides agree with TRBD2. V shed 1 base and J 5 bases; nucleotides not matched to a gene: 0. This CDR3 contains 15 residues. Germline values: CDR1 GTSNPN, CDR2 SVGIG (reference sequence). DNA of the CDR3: TGTGCCTGGAGTGGGACTAGCGGGAGGACCGGGGAGCTGTTTTTT. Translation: CAWSGTSGRTGELFF.

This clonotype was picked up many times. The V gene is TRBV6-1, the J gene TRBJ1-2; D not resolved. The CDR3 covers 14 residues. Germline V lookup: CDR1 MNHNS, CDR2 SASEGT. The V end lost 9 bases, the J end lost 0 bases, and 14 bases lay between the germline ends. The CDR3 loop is CASIKELSNYGYTF. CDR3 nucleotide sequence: TGTGCCAGTATTAAGGAGTTGTCTAACTATGGCTACACCTTC.

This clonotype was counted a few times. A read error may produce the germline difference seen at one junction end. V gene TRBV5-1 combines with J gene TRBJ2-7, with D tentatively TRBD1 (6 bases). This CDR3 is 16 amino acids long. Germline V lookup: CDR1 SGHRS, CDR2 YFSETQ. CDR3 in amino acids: CASTQTFGQIVYGQYF. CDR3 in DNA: TGCGCCAGCACTCAGACTTTTGGACAGATAGTCTACGGGCAGTACTTC.

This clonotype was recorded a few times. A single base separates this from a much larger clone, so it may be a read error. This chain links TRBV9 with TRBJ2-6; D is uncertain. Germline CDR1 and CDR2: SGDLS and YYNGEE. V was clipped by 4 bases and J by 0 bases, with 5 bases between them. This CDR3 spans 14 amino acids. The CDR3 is CASSSVSGANVLTF. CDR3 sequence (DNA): TGTGCCAGCAGCTCCGTCTCTGGGGCCAACGTCCTGACTTTC.

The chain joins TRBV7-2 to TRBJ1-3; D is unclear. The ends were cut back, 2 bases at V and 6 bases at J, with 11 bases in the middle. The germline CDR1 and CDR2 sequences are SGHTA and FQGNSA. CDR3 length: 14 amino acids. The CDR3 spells CASSLSGTLNTIYF. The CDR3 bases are TGTGCCAGCAGCTTAAGCGGCACCCTAAACACCATATATTTT.

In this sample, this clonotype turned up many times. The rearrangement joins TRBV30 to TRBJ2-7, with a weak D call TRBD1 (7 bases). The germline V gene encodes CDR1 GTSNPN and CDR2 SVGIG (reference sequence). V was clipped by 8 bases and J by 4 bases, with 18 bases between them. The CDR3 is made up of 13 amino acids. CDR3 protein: CALQQQGGYEQYF. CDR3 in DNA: TGTGCCCTCCAACAGCAGGGGGGTTACGAGCAGTACTTC.

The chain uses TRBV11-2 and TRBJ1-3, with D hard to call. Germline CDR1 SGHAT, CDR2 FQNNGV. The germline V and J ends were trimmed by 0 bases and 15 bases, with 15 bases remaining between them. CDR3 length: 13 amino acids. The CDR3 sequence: CASSLDLVRGRYF. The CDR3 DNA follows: TGTGCCAGCAGCTTAGATCTGGTCCGAGGGCGATATTTT.

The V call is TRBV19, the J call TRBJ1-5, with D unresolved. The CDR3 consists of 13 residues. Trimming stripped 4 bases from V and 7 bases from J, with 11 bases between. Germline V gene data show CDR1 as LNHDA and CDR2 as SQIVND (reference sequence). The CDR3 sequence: CASSTATRQPQHF. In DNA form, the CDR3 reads TGTGCCAGTAGTACCGCGACCAGACAGCCCCAGCATTTT.

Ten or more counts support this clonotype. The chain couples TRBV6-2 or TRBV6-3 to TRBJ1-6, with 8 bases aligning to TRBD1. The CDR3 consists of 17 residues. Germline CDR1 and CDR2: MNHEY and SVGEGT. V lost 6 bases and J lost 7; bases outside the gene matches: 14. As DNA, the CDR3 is TGTGCCAGCAGGGGCCGAACCACAGGGGGACGGAATTCACCCCTCCACTTT. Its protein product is CASRGRTTGGRNSPLHF.

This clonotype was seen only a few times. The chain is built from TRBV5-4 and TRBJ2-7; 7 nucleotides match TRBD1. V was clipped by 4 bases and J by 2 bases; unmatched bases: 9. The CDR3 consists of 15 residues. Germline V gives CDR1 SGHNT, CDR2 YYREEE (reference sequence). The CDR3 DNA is TGTGCCAGCAGCATTCCGACAGGGAGCACCTACGAGCAGTACTTC. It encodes CASSIPTGSTYEQYF.

The CDR3 DNA follows: TGCGCCAGCAGGGGGACACTAAAGAACACTGAAGCTTTCTTT. Translating gives CASRGTLKNTEAFF. V gene TRBV4-1 combines with J gene TRBJ1-1, with a tentative D call TRBD1 (6 bases). V shed 6 bases and J shed 1 base, with 12 bases lying between them. Germline V gene sequence: CDR1 MGHRA, CDR2 YSYEKL. This CDR3 has 14 amino acids.

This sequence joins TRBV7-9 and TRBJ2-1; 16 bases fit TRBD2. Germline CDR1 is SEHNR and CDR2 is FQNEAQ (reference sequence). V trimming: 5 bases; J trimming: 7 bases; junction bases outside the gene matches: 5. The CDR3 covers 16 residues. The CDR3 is CASSPGTSGGVNEQFF. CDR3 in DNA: TGTGCCAGCAGCCCTGGGACTAGCGGGGGGGTAAATGAGCAGTTCTTC. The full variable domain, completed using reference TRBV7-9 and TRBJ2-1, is DTGVSQNPRHKITKRGQNVTFRCDPISEHNRLYWYRQTLGQGPEFLTYFQNEAQLEKSRLLSDRFSAERPKGSFSTLEIQRTEQGDSAMYLCASSPGTSGGVNEQFFGPGTRLTVL.

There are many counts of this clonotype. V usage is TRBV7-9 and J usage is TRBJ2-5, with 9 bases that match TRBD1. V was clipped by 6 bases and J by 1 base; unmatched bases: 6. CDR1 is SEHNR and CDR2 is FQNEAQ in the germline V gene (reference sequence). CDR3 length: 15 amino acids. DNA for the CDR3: TGTGCCAGCAGGTCAGAGACAGGGGGCCAAGAGACCCAGTACTTC. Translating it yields CASRSETGGQETQYF.